This T cell receptor beta chain was sequenced in a study of shared clonotypes between healthy human individuals. Study-level results: Against clonotypes common to all four donors, non-shared ones had lower generation probabilities.

Of note for this clone: The antigen is undetermined.

The CDR3 is made up of 15 amino acids. The germline V gene encodes CDR1 MNHEY and CDR2 SMNVEV (reference sequence). The V and J ends lost 3 bases and 4 bases respectively, with 16 bases between them. Each cell subset's genomic DNA was divided evenly among several immunoSEQ plates. When replicate PCRs were run on sorted subsets, they used 200 ng DNA, 28,000 or so T cell genomes. Generated by immunoSEQ multiplex PCR, the TCRdb table keeps only in-frame clones and is missing some. The sample has under 1,100,000 clones, more than 65% seen once. Specimen: memory CD4+ T cells sorted from blood. Subset: CD45RA-negative fraction. This TCR came from a man aged 18 to 35 in good health. The gene calls are TRBV27 and TRBJ2-7, with a tentative D call TRBD1 (6 bases). The CDR3 loop is CASSFALTGTYEQYF. The DNA of the CDR3 is TGTGCCAGCAGTTTTGCGCTGACAGGAACTTACGAGCAGTACTTC.